A single sample gave rise to the 22 T cell receptor beta chains below, sequenced in a study of T-cell reconstitution after alpha-beta-depleted transplantation in children. Preparation of the TCRbeta library was carried out with unique molecular identifiers. TCRdb analysed the PCR reads with MiXCR anew, one entry per CDR3 protein. Seen here are some 840,000 distinct CDR3 sequences, roughly 15% observed once, and the top ten hold around 5.3%. The specimen comprised PBMCs, mostly from graft donor cells, sampled 360 days after TCRalphabeta/CD19-depleted stem cell transplant. The source of these receptors is a male patient between 5 and 17 years old who had a stem cell transplant for acute lymphoblastic leukemia, so the T cells may come from the graft donor.

This clonotype was found many times. The chain couples TRBV5-1 to TRBJ2-7; 8 bases map to TRBD1. Germline CDR1 reads SGHRS; CDR2 reads YFSETQ. Germline trimming cut 3 bases from V and 0 bases from J; bases unmatched to any gene: 11. CDR3 length: 17 residues. The CDR3 bases are TGCGCCAGCAGCTCCCGGACAGGGACGTTCCTCTCCTACGAGCAGTACTTC. This sequence encodes CASSSRTGTFLSYEQYF.

This clonotype came up many times. This chain uses TRBV7-9 with TRBJ2-7, with 12 bases aligning to TRBD1. Trimming took 4 bases from V and 2 from J; bases not matched to a gene: 3. Germline V CDR1 and CDR2: SEHNR, FQNEAQ (reference sequence). CDR3 length: 15 residues. The CDR3 coding sequence is TGTGCCAGCAGCTCTGGGACAGGGGGCCCCTACGAGCAGTACTTC. It encodes CASSSGTGGPYEQYF.

This chain joins TRBV7-9 and TRBJ1-2; D might be TRBD1 (5 bases). From germline, CDR1 is SEHNR and CDR2 FQNEAQ (reference sequence). This CDR3 comprises 16 residues. The germline V and J ends were trimmed by 5 bases and 2 bases, with 18 bases remaining between them. The CDR3: CASSEGPGEVNYGYTF. The CDR3 DNA reads as TGTGCCAGCAGCGAAGGGCCGGGGGAGGTGAACTATGGCTACACCTTC.

This chain links TRBV27 with TRBJ2-3; 7 bases are shared with TRBD1. The junction had 9 bases not matched to a gene; V was cut back by 10 bases and J by 5 bases. The CDR3 has 13 amino acids. Germline V lookup: CDR1 MNHEY, CDR2 SMNVEV (reference sequence). CDR3 amino acids: CAISDRLEDTQYF. The CDR3, as DNA: TGTGCCATCTCGGACAGGTTGGAAGATACGCAGTATTTT.

The table lists this clonotype with many counts. V usage is TRBV5-1 and J usage is TRBJ2-5; D unresolved. This CDR3 has 15 amino acids. Germline lookup yields CDR1 SGHRS and CDR2 YFSETQ. The V end lost 0 bases, the J end lost 2 bases, and 11 bases lay between the germline ends. The CDR3 loop is CASSLEVRGQETQYF. CDR3 bases: TGCGCCAGCAGCTTGGAGGTCAGAGGACAAGAGACCCAGTACTTC.

This sequence joins TRBV9 and TRBJ2-2; D possibly corresponds to TRBD2 (6 bases). The V gene's germline CDR1 is SGDLS and CDR2 YYNGEE. The CDR3 runs to 16 residues. Trimming stripped 4 bases from V and 8 bases from J, with 21 bases between. CDR3 coding DNA: TGTGCCAGCAGCCCCGAGGCTAGCGTGTATGGGGGGGAGCTGTTTTTT. Translating gives CASSPEASVYGGELFF.

The gene calls are TRBV7-2 and TRBJ2-5; 7 bases are shared with TRBD2. This CDR3 is built from 16 residues. Germline CDR1 is SGHTA and CDR2 is FQGNSA. The V and J ends lost 2 bases and 4 bases, in that order; junction bases with no gene match: 10. The CDR3 loop reads CASSLLGGGLGETQYF. The CDR3 DNA is TGTGCCAGCAGCTTACTGGGGGGGGGACTGGGAGAGACCCAGTACTTC. The full variable domain, completed using reference TRBV7-2 and TRBJ2-5, is GAGVSQSPSNKVTEKGKDVELRCDPISGHTALYWYRQSLGQGLEFLIYFQGNSAPDKSGLPSDRFSAERTGGSVSTLTIQRTQQEDSAVYLCASSLLGGGLGETQYFGPGTRLLVL.

This clonotype has a count of ten or more. The chain joins TRBV3-1 to TRBJ1-1; the D gene is possibly TRBD1 (5 bases). V shed 0 bases and J shed 5 bases, with 7 bases lying between them. CDR3 size: 13 residues. The germline V gene has CDR1 LGHDT and CDR2 YNNKEL (reference sequence). The CDR3 sequence is CASSQDRGTEAFF. CDR3 DNA: TGTGCCAGCAGCCAAGATCGGGGGACTGAAGCTTTCTTT.

This clonotype has a handful of counts. The gene calls are TRBV12-3 or TRBV12-4 and TRBJ2-1; no firm D call. This CDR3 contains 12 residues. Trimming removed 7 bases from V and 5 bases from J, with 9 bases in between. The CDR3 loop reads CASTHPNNEQFF. The CDR3 DNA is TGTGCCAGCACACACCCTAACAATGAGCAGTTCTTC.

This clonotype was counted between two and nine times. The chain has TRBV15 and TRBJ2-7; no reliable D call. Trimming shortened V by 0 bases and J by 6 bases, and 6 bases separated the two germline ends. There are 12 residues in the CDR3. Germline V lookup: CDR1 LNHNV, CDR2 YYDKDF (reference sequence). The chain's CDR3 is CATSRDTGEQYF. CDR3 nucleotide sequence: TGTGCCACCAGCAGAGATACCGGCGAGCAGTACTTC.

There are many counts of this clonotype. The V call is TRBV5-1, the J call TRBJ2-2; TRBD1 agrees at 8 bases. There are 15 residues in the CDR3. The germline V gene has CDR1 SGHRS and CDR2 YFSETQ. V trimming: 1 base; J trimming: 7 bases; junction bases outside the gene matches: 6. The CDR3 DNA is TGCGCCAGCAGCTTGTCCAGGGGGCGCATCGGGGAGCTGTTTTTT. Translated, it gives CASSLSRGRIGELFF.

CDR3 in amino acids: CASSLSPLSENTGELFF. CDR3 coding DNA: TGTGCCAGCAGTTTATCCCCACTTAGTGAGAACACCGGGGAGCTGTTTTTT. The chain joins TRBV27 to TRBJ2-2, with D uncertain. The CDR3 contains 17 residues. V lost 0 bases and J lost 1, with 12 bases in between. Germline assignment: CDR1 MNHEY and CDR2 SMNVEV (reference sequence).

This clonotype showed up just a few times. V usage is TRBV5-5 and J usage is TRBJ2-1; tentative D call: TRBD2 (5 bases). CDR1 is SGHKS and CDR2 is YYEKEE in the germline V gene (reference sequence). The V and J ends lost 2 bases and 0 bases respectively, with 12 bases between them. CDR3 size: 16 residues. CDR3 sequence (DNA): TGTGCCAGCAGCTTTGGGAGTTACCCCTCCTACAATGAGCAGTTCTTC. It encodes CASSFGSYPSYNEQFF.

The rearrangement uses TRBV11-2 and TRBJ2-2; 8 nucleotides line up with TRBD1. Germline CDR1 and CDR2: SGHAT and FQNNGV. V shed 4 bases, J shed 1 base, and the junction held 8 bases outside the gene matches. The CDR3 length is 17 residues. CDR3 nucleotides: TGTGCCAGCAGCTCCGAAGGGACAGGACTGAACACCGGGGAGCTGTTTTTT. Amino acids: CASSSEGTGLNTGELFF.

This clonotype has a count of ten or more. This chain connects TRBV25-1 to TRBJ2-3, with unresolved D. V lost 0 bases, J lost 2 bases, and 6 bases lay in between. The CDR3 length is 14 residues. Germline V CDR1 and CDR2: MGHDK, SYGVNS. The CDR3 spells CASSEYRITDTQYF. The CDR3, as DNA: TGTGCCAGCAGTGAATATAGGATCACAGATACGCAGTATTTT. The full variable domain, with the rest looked up from reference TRBV25-1 and TRBJ2-3, is EADIYQTPRYLVIGTGKKITLECSQTMGHDKMYWYQQDPGMELHLIHYSYGVNSTEKGDLSSESTVSRIRTEHFPLTLESARPSHTSQYLCASSEYRITDTQYFGPGTRLTVL.

This clonotype was recorded many times. The genes are TRBV11-1 and TRBJ2-1, with D unclear. The CDR3 loop spans 18 amino acids. Germline CDR1 is SGHAT and CDR2 is FQDESV (reference sequence). V shed 4 bases and J shed 5 bases, with 24 bases lying between them. The CDR3 nucleotides are TGTGCCAGCAGCTCAGCTTTGGTCGTCCCTCCCTTAAACAATGAGCAGTTCTTC. Translation: CASSSALVVPPLNNEQFF.

The chain recombines TRBV20-1 with TRBJ2-1, with a tentative D call TRBD2 (6 bases). V was shortened by 0 bases and J by 8 bases, with 17 bases between the two germline ends. Germline CDR1 and CDR2: DFQATT and SNEGSKA (reference sequence). The CDR3 has 15 amino acids. DNA of the CDR3: TGCAGTGCTAGAGATAGCGCGACTAGGGTCGATGAGCAGTTCTTC. It codes for CSARDSATRVDEQFF.

This clonotype was observed at least ten times. The chain carries TRBV27 and TRBJ2-7; D tentatively fits TRBD1 or TRBD2 (5 bases each). The CDR3 contains 14 residues. Trimming stripped 0 bases from V and 6 bases from J, with 12 bases between. Germline assignment: CDR1 MNHEY and CDR2 SMNVEV (reference sequence). Here the CDR3 reads CASSLSTGAREQYF. As DNA, the CDR3 is TGTGCCAGCAGTTTATCTACCGGGGCCCGCGAGCAGTACTTC.

This clonotype was counted only a few times. This chain connects TRBV9 to TRBJ1-4; D not resolved. Trimming stripped 1 base from V and 5 bases from J, with 15 bases between. Germline V CDR1 and CDR2: SGDLS, YYNGEE. CDR3 size: 16 residues. The CDR3 sequence: CASSVSPRGGNEKLFF. The CDR3 DNA follows: TGTGCCAGCAGCGTATCCCCCCGGGGTGGGAATGAAAAACTGTTTTTT.

This clonotype was recorded at least ten times. V and J are TRBV5-1 and TRBJ2-7; D possibly corresponds to TRBD1 (7 bases). The CDR3 extends over 13 amino acids. Germline lookup yields CDR1 SGHRS and CDR2 YFSETQ. V was trimmed by 3 bases and J by 4 bases, leaving 11 bases between them. The CDR3: CASSWRDSYEQYF. The CDR3 DNA is TGCGCCAGCAGCTGGAGGGACAGTTACGAGCAGTACTTC.

This clonotype was counted only a few times. This rearrangement joins TRBV4-2 to TRBJ2-5, with 12 nucleotides matching TRBD2. V shed 1 base and J 4 bases; nucleotides not matched to a gene: 4. The length of the CDR3 is 16 residues. Per the germline V gene, CDR1 is LGHNA and CDR2 is YNFKEQ. DNA of the CDR3: TGTGCCAGCAGCCAAGCCCGGACTAGCGGGATAGAGACCCAGTACTTC. This encodes CASSQARTSGIETQYF.

The chain uses TRBV7-7 and TRBJ2-2; TRBD2 is a possible D gene (6 bases). The CDR3 has 16 residues. The germline V and J ends were trimmed by 5 bases and 4 bases, with 17 bases remaining between them. CDR1 is SSHAT, CDR2 FNYEAQ, per germline (reference sequence). The CDR3 region is CASSLVGGAGTGELFF. Written as DNA, the CDR3 is TGTGCCAGCAGCCTTGTTGGCGGGGCGGGCACCGGGGAGCTGTTTTTT. The full variable domain, completed using reference TRBV7-7 and TRBJ2-2, is GAGVSQSPRYKVTKRGQDVTLRCDPISSHATLYWYQQALGQGPEFLTYFNYEAQPDKSGLPSDRFSAERPEGSISTLTIQRTEQRDSAMYRCASSLVGGAGTGELFFGEGSRLTVL.